Following are 22 T cell receptor beta chains from one sample sequenced in a study of shared clonotypes between healthy human individuals (dated by TCRdb to between 2020 and 2021). Receptor libraries were prepared by the immunoSEQ multiplex PCR assay. Drawn from immuneACCESS, this table holds only the in-frame rearrangements with V and J called that TCRdb kept. Clones are partly lost; checked studies trace under half to an unresolved V gene and leave the rest unexplained. Across this sample there are approximately 2,000,000 clones, with 93% seen only once. The ten most abundant clones make up approximately 1.7% of the sample. For the CD8 naive samples, CD45RO-negative cells were positively selected for CCR7, yielding a CD45RA+CCR7+ population from which TemRA cells were excluded. The sample taken for sequencing was naive CD8+ T cells from PBMCs. This sample's cell subset or site label indicates: CD45RA+CCR7+. All receptors derive from a man aged 18 to 30 in good health. Some clones in this sample may be carry-over from other donors' samples.

This clone was seen only once. V and J are TRBV27 and TRBJ2-1; no reliable D call. This CDR3 contains 13 residues. With 3 bases removed from V and 4 bases from J, the gap between germline ends came to 7 bases. The germline CDR1 and CDR2 sequences are MNHEY and SMNVEV (reference sequence). This CDR3 reads CASSFQVYNEQFF. Here the CDR3 DNA reads TGTGCCAGCAGTTTTCAAGTTTACAATGAGCAGTTCTTC.

The chain has TRBV19 and TRBJ1-5; 7 positions agree with TRBD1. V lost 3 bases, J lost 3 bases, and 5 bases stayed unmatched. The CDR3 contains 15 residues. Germline values: CDR1 LNHDA, CDR2 SQIVND (reference sequence). The DNA of the CDR3 is TGTGCCAGTAGTATCCCGGGGACAGTCAATCAGCCCCAGCATTTT. Amino acid sequence: CASSIPGTVNQPQHF.

The chain carries TRBV28 and TRBJ1-5, with 9 bases that match TRBD1. V lost 6 bases and J lost 6; bases outside the gene matches: 9. Looked up from germline, CDR1 is MDHEN and CDR2 is SYDVKM. This CDR3 has 15 residues. CDR3 nucleotides: TGTGCCAGCAGGGGGGGGACAGGGTGGGGTCAGCCCCAGCATTTT. It codes for CASRGGTGWGQPQHF.

The V call is TRBV28, the J call TRBJ2-3; the match to TRBD2 covers 12 bases. The CDR3 sequence is 15 residues long. Germline V gene lookup returns CDR1 MDHEN and CDR2 SYDVKM. Trimming cost V 4 bases and J 6 bases; bases outside gene matches: 5. This CDR3 reads CASSSLAGGVDTQYF. CDR3 in DNA: TGTGCCAGCAGTTCACTAGCGGGAGGTGTTGATACGCAGTATTTT.

The genes are TRBV11-2 and TRBJ2-1, with a tentative D call TRBD1 (6 bases). Trimming pared 3 bases from V and 4 bases from J, leaving 13 bases between. The CDR3 sequence is 15 residues long. From germline, CDR1 is SGHAT and CDR2 FQNNGV. In DNA form, the CDR3 reads TGTGCCAGCAGCTTGAACAGGGTGGGATACAATGAGCAGTTCTTC. This encodes CASSLNRVGYNEQFF.

The chain links TRBV27 to TRBJ2-7; TRBD1 agrees at 8 bases. The CDR3 consists of 13 residues. With 5 bases clipped from V and 6 bases from J, the junction kept 6 bases outside the gene matches. Germline CDR1 is MNHEY and CDR2 is SMNVEV (reference sequence). The CDR3 loop is CASSRTGYSEQYF. In DNA, the CDR3 is TGTGCCAGCAGTCGGACAGGGTACTCCGAGCAGTACTTC.

The gene calls are TRBV29-1 and TRBJ2-4, with D perhaps TRBD2 (5 bases). Germline loops: CDR1 SQVTM, CDR2 ANQGSEA. Trimming shortened V by 4 bases and J by 6 bases, and 16 bases separated the two germline ends. The CDR3 length is 14 residues. CDR3 in DNA: TGCAGCGTTGCTCTCGGCGGTGCGGGAAACATTCAGTACTTC. It is translated as CSVALGGAGNIQYF.

The chain recombines TRBV5-8 with TRBJ2-2, with a weak D call TRBD2 (6 bases). This CDR3 spans 13 amino acids. V gave up 4 bases and J gave up 8 bases, with 12 bases separating them. CDR1 is SGHTS, CDR2 YDEGEE, per germline. The CDR3 bases are TGTGCCAGCAGCACACGACTAGATGGGGAGCTGTTTTTT. This encodes CASSTRLDGELFF.

The count of this clone is one. This same CDR3 is encoded by further DNA sequences in the sample. The rearrangement uses TRBV9 and TRBJ2-7; 7 nucleotides line up with TRBD2. Germline V gene sequence: CDR1 SGDLS, CDR2 YYNGEE. V trimming: 2 bases; J trimming: 0 bases; junction bases outside the gene matches: 5. The CDR3 is 15 amino acids. The CDR3 coding sequence is TGTGCCAGCAGCGTGAGTGGCGGGGGCTCCTACGAGCAGTACTTC. It translates to CASSVSGGGSYEQYF.

The V call is TRBV4-1, the J call TRBJ1-4; 7 bases line up with TRBD1. V dropped 1 base and J dropped 7; count of bases not matched to a gene: 6. This CDR3 is built from 15 residues. Germline V CDR1 and CDR2: MGHRA, YSYEKL. The CDR3 region is CASSQGQGVGEKLFF. CDR3 sequence (DNA): TGCGCCAGCAGCCAAGGACAGGGCGTAGGTGAAAAACTGTTTTTT.

V is TRBV7-9 and J is TRBJ1-2; a weak D match, TRBD1 (6 bases). CDR3 length: 15 amino acids. The V and J ends lost 5 bases and 4 bases respectively, with 17 bases between them. Germline V lookup: CDR1 SEHNR, CDR2 FQNEAQ (reference sequence). In nucleotides, the CDR3 is TGTGCCAGCAGCCAGACTACAGGGTTAGCCTATGGCTACACCTTC. Translating it yields CASSQTTGLAYGYTF.

The rearrangement links TRBV5-6 to TRBJ2-7; 7 bases agree with TRBD2. CDR3 length: 12 residues. The trim removed 5 bases at V and 5 bases at J, leaving 4 bases unmatched. The germline CDR1 and CDR2 sequences are SGHDT and YYEEEE. This CDR3 reads CASSWAGDEQYF. In nucleotides, the CDR3 is TGTGCCAGCAGTTGGGCGGGAGACGAGCAGTACTTC.

V gene TRBV7-9 combines with J gene TRBJ1-2; D not resolved. Germline-derived CDR1 and CDR2 are SEHNR and FQNEAQ (reference sequence). This CDR3 comprises 14 residues. The germline V and J ends were trimmed by 5 bases and 1 base, with 11 bases remaining between them. The CDR3 DNA follows: TGTGCCAGCAGCCCCATTCGCCTTAACTATGGCTACACCTTC. Encoded protein: CASSPIRLNYGYTF.

This clone was picked up a small number of times. The rearrangement links TRBV9 to TRBJ2-5; D might be TRBD1 or TRBD2, each matching 5 bases. The germline gives CDR1 SGDLS, CDR2 YYNGEE. The ends were cut back, 0 bases at V and 1 base at J, with 10 bases in the middle. CDR3 length equals 15 residues. The CDR3: CASSVGQGVQETQYF. In DNA form, the CDR3 reads TGTGCCAGCAGCGTAGGGCAGGGAGTCCAAGAGACCCAGTACTTC.

The genes are TRBV4-3 and TRBJ2-3; TRBD2 matches 8 bases. Trimming cost V 1 base and J 2 bases; bases outside gene matches: 8. Germline loops: CDR1 LGHNA, CDR2 YSLEER. This CDR3 has 17 amino acids. The CDR3 sequence: CASSQVFVSGNTDTQYF. As DNA, the CDR3 is TGCGCCAGCAGCCAAGTCTTCGTTAGCGGGAACACAGATACGCAGTATTTT.

The chain uses TRBV7-9 and TRBJ2-1, with D perhaps assigned TRBD1 or TRBD2 (5 bases each). From germline, CDR1 is SEHNR and CDR2 FQNEAQ (reference sequence). The CDR3 runs to 16 residues. V was shortened by 5 bases and J by 7 bases, with 21 bases between the two germline ends. The CDR3 sequence is CASSARVLANGNEQFF. In DNA, the CDR3 is TGTGCCAGCAGCGCCAGGGTCCTAGCAAATGGGAATGAGCAGTTCTTC.

The rearrangement uses TRBV9 and TRBJ2-2; 9 bases match TRBD1. The germline gives CDR1 SGDLS, CDR2 YYNGEE. The CDR3 extends over 20 amino acids. The ends lost 4 bases at V and 4 bases at J; junction bases unmatched: 20. DNA of the CDR3: TGTGCCAGCAGCCGCCCGGGTCGGGCAGGACAGGGGCGAAGCACCGGGGAGCTGTTTTTT. This encodes CASSRPGRAGQGRSTGELFF.

This chain uses TRBV2 with TRBJ1-5; no reliable D call. The CDR3 has 15 residues. From germline, CDR1 is SNHLY and CDR2 FYNNEI. Deletions cut 5 bases from V and 5 bases from J, with 16 bases between. The CDR3 loop is CASSTEQRWHQPQHF. The CDR3 DNA follows: TGTGCCAGCAGTACGGAACAACGGTGGCATCAGCCCCAGCATTTT.

The J gene is TRBJ1-1, the V gene TRBV10-3; 7 bases are shared with TRBD1. V was clipped by 2 bases and J by 1 base; unmatched bases: 10. The CDR3 is made up of 17 amino acids. Germline V gene sequence: CDR1 ENHRY, CDR2 SYGVKD. CDR3 protein: CAISEPGRGYGNTEAFF. CDR3 sequence (DNA): TGTGCCATCAGTGAGCCGGGCAGGGGGTATGGGAACACTGAAGCTTTCTTT.

The chain recombines TRBV2 with TRBJ1-2; D uncertain. V was pared by 4 bases and J by 1 base, with 10 bases between. The CDR3 contains 14 residues. From germline, CDR1 is SNHLY and CDR2 FYNNEI. The CDR3 bases are TGTGCCAGCAGTGGAAGAAGCCTTAACTATGGCTACACCTTC. Its protein product is CASSGRSLNYGYTF.

This clone was picked up one time. The rearrangement uses TRBV6-6 and TRBJ1-4; D is uncertain. V lost 2 bases, J lost 8 bases, and 9 bases lay in between. Germline CDR1 reads MNHNY; CDR2 reads SVGAGI (reference sequence). This CDR3 is 13 amino acids long. The CDR3: CASSYPSREKLFF. The CDR3 coding sequence is TGTGCCAGCAGTTACCCCTCGAGGGAAAAACTGTTTTTT.

The chain is built from TRBV5-1 and TRBJ1-3; perhaps TRBD1 as D (5 bases). The CDR3 is 16 residues long. The germline V gene encodes CDR1 SGHRS and CDR2 YFSETQ. With 6 bases removed from V and 4 bases from J, the gap between germline ends came to 20 bases. The CDR3, as DNA: TGCGCCAGCACCAAAACAAACCGGGACTTCGGAAACACCATATATTTT. Amino acid sequence: CASTKTNRDFGNTIYF.